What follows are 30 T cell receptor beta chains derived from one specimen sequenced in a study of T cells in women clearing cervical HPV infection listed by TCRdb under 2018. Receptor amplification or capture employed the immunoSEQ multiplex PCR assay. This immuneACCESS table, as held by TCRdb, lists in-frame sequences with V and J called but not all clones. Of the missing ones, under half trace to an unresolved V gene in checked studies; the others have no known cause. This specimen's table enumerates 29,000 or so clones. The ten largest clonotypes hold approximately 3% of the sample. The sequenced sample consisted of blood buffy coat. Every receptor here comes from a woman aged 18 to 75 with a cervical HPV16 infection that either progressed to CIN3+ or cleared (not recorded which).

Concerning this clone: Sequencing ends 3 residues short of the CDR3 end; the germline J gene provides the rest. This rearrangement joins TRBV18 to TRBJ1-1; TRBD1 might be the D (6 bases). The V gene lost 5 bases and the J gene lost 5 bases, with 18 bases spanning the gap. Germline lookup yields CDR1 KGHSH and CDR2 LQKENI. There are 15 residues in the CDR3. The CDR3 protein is CASSSRDTVTTEAFF. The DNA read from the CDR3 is TGTGCCAGCTCATCCCGGGACACGGTTACTACTGAA.

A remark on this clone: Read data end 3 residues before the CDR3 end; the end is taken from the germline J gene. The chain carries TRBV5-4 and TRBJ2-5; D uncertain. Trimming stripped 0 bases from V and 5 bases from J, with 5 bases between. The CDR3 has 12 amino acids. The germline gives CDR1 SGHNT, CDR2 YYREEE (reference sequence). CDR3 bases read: TGTGCCAGCAGCTTGGGCGATGAGACC. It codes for CASSLGDET. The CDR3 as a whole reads CASSLGDETQYF.

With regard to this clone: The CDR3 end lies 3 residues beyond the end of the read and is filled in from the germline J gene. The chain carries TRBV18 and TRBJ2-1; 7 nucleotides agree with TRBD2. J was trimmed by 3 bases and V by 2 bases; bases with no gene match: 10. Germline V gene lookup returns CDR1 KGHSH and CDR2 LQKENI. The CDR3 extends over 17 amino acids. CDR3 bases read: TGTGCCAGCTCACCAAAGGAGGTAGCGGGTTTCTACAATGAG. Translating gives CASSPKEVAGFYNE. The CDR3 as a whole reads CASSPKEVAGFYNEQFF.

The covered CDR3 bases are TGCGCCAGCAGCTTGGGGGCGCACACCGGGGAG. Its protein is CASSLGAHTGE. The full CDR3 reads CASSLGAHTGELFF. This chain links TRBV5-1 with TRBJ2-2, with D unresolved. The CDR3 end is not reached by the read, which stops 3 residues before it; the germline J gene fills it in. There are 14 residues in the CDR3. Germline V gene sequence: CDR1 SGHRS, CDR2 YFSETQ. V lost 0 bases and J 3 bases, leaving 6 bases between the germline ends.

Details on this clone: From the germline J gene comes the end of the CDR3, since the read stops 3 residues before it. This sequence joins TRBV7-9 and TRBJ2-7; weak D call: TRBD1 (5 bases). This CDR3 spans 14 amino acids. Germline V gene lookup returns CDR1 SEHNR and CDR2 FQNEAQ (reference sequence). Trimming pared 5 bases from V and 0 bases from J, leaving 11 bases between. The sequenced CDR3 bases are TGTGCCAGCAGCCCAGGGCAAAGCTCCTACGAG. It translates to CASSPGQSSYE. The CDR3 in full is CASSPGQSSYEQYF.

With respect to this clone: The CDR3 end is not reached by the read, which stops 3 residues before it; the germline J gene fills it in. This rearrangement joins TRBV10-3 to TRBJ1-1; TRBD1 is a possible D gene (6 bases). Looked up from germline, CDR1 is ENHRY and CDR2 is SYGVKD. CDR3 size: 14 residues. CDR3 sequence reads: CAISATQGRTVAFF. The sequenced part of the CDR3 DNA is TGTGCCATCAGTGCGACACAGGGACGTACTGTC.

The CDR3 reads CSVGPSAPRGDTQYF. Partial CDR3 DNA: TGCAGCGTTGGGCCCTCTGCACCCCGGGGAGATACG. The V gene is TRBV29-1, the J gene TRBJ2-3; tentative D call: TRBD2 (5 bases). Coverage ceases 3 residues before the CDR3 finishes, and the germline J gene fills in the end. V lost 4 bases and J lost 5, with 19 bases in between. From germline, CDR1 is SQVTM and CDR2 ANQGSEA. CDR3 size: 15 residues.

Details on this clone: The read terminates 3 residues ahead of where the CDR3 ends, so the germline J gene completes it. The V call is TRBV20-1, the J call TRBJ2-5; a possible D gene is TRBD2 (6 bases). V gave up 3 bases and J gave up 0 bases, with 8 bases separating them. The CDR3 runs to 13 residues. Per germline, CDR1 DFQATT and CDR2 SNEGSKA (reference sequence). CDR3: CSASRGNQETQYF. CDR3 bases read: TGCAGTGCTAGTCGGGGGAACCAAGAGACC.

CDR3 DNA (partial): TGCGCCAGCAGCCAAGTGCGGTCAAGCCTCTACGAG. Translation: CASSQVRSSLYE. The complete CDR3 reads CASSQVRSSLYEQYF. The rearrangement joins TRBV4-1 to TRBJ2-7; unclear D gene. The read falls 3 residues short of the CDR3 end, and the missing part is taken from the germline J gene. The V end was cut by 1 base, the J end by 3 bases, with 13 bases between. This CDR3 is built from 15 residues. The germline gives CDR1 MGHRA, CDR2 YSYEKL.

Partial CDR3 DNA: TGTGCCAGCAGCTTGGTAGGAGGGGGCGCGAATGGC. The encoded protein is CASSLVGGGANG. The CDR3 in full is CASSLVGGGANGYTF. The V call is TRBV5-6, the J call TRBJ1-2; 7 nucleotides align to TRBD1. The read comes to an end 3 residues before the CDR3 does, leaving the germline J gene to fill in the end. J was trimmed by 6 bases and V by 0 bases; bases with no gene match: 8. The germline V gene encodes CDR1 SGHDT and CDR2 YYEEEE. This CDR3 comprises 15 residues.

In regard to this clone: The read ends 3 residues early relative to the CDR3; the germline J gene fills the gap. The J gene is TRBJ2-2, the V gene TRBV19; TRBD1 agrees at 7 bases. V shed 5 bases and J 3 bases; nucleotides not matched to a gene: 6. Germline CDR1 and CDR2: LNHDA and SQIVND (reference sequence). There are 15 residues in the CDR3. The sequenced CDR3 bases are TGTGCCAGTAGTTCTATGACAGGGTACACCGGGGAG. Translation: CASSSMTGYTGE. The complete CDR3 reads CASSSMTGYTGELFF.

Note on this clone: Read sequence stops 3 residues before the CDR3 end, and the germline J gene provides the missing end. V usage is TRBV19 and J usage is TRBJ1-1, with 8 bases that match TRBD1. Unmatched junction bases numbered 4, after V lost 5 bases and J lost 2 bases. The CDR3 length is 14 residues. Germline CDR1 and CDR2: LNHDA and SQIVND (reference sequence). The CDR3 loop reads CASSHDRGNTEAFF. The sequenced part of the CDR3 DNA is TGTGCCAGTAGTCACGACAGGGGCAACACTGAA. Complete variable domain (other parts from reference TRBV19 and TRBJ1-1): DGGITQSPKYLFRKEGQNVTLSCEQNLNHDAMYWYRQDPGQGLRLIYYSQIVNDFQKGDIAEGYSVSREKKESFPLTVTSAQKNPTAFYLCASSHDRGNTEAFFGQGTRLTVV.

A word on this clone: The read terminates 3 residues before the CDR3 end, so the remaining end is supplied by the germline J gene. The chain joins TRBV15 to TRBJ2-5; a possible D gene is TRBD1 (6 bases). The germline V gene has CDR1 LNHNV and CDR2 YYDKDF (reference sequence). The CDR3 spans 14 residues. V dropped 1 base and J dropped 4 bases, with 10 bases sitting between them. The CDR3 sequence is CATSRVEGGETQYF. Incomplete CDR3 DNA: TGTGCCACCAGCAGAGTTGAAGGGGGAGAGACC.

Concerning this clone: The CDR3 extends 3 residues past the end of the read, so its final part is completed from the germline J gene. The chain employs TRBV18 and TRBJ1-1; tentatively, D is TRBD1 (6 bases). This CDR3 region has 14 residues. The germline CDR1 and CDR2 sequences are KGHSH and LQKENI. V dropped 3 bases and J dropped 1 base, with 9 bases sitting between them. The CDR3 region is CASSPQGKNTEAFF. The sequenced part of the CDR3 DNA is TGTGCCAGCTCACCTCAGGGGAAGAACACTGAA.

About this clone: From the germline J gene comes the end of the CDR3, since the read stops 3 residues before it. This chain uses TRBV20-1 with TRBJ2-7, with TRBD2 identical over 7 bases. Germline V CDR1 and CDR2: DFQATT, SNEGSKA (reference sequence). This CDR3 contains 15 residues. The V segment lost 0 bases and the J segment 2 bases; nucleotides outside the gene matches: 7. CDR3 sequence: CSAREVAGEAYEQYF. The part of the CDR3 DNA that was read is TGCAGTGCTAGAGAGGTCGCGGGGGAAGCCTACGAG.

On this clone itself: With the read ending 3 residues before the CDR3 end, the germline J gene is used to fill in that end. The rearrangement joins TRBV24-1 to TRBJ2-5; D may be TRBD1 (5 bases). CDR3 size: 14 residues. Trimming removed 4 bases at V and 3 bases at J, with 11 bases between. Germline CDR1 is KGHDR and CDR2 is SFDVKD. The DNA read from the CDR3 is TGTGCCACCAGTGACGCCGACAGAAAAGAGACC. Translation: CATSDADRKET. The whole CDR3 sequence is CATSDADRKETQYF.

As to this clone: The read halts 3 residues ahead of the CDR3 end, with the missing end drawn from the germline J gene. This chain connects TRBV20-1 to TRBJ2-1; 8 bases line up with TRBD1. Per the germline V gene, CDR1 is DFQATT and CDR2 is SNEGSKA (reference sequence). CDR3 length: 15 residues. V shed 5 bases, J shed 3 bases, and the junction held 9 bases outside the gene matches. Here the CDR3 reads CSAGPGQVDYNEQFF. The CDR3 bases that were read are TGCAGTGCTGGACCGGGACAGGTGGACTACAATGAG.

The sequenced CDR3 bases are TGTGCCAGCAGCCTAGTGCTAAATCCCCCGGGGGCCGGGGAG. This encodes CASSLVLNPPGAGE. The whole CDR3 sequence reads CASSLVLNPPGAGELFF. The chain uses TRBV6-2 or TRBV6-3 and TRBJ2-2, with D perhaps matching TRBD2 (6 bases). The read falls 3 residues short of the CDR3 end, and the missing part is taken from the germline J gene. Trimming removed 6 bases from V and 6 bases from J, with 23 bases in between. This CDR3 region has 17 residues. Germline-derived CDR1 and CDR2 are MNHEY and SVGEGT.

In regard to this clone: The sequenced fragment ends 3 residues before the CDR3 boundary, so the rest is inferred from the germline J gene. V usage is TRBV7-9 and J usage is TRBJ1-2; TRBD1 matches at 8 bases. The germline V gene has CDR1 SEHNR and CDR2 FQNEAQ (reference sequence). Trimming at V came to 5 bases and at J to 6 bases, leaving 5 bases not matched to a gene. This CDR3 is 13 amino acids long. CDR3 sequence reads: CASSGQGMNGYTF. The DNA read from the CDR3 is TGTGCCAGCAGCGGACAGGGCATGAATGGC.

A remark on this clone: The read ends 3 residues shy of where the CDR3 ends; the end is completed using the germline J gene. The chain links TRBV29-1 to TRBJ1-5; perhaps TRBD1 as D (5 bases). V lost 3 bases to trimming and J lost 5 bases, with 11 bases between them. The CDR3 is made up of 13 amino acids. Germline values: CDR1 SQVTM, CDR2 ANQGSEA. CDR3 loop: CSVERQGHQPQHF. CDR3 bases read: TGCAGCGTTGAGAGGCAGGGTCATCAGCCC.

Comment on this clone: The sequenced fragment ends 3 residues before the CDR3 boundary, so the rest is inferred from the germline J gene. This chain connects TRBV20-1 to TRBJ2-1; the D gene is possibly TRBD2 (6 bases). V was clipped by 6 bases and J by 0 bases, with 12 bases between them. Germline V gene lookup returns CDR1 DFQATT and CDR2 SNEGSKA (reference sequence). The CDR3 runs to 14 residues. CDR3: CSAPGGVSYNEQFF. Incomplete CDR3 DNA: TGCAGTGCCCCCGGGGGAGTCTCCTACAATGAG.

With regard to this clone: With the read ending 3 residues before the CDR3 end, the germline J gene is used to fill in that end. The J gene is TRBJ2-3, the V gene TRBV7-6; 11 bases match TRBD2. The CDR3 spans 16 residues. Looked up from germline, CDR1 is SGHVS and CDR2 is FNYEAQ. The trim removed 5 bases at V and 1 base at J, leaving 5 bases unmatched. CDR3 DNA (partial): TGTGCCAGCAGCCCAGGGGGACTAGCGGGCACAGATACG. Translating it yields CASSPGGLAGTDT. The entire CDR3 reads CASSPGGLAGTDTQYF.

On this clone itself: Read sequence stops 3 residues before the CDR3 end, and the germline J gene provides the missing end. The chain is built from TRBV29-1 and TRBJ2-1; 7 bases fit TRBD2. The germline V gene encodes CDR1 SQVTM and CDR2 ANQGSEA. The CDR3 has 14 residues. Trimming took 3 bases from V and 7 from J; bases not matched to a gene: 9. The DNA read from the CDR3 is TGCAGCGTTGATGAGCGGCTGGGGGGGAATGAG. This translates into CSVDERLGGNE. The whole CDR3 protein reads CSVDERLGGNEQFF.

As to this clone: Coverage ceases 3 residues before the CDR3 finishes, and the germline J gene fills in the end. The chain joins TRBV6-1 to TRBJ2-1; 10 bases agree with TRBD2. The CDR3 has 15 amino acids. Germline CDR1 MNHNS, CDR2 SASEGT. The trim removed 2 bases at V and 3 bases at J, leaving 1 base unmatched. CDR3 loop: CASSELAGVYNEQFF. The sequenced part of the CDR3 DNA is TGTGCCAGCAGTGAACTAGCGGGAGTCTACAATGAG.

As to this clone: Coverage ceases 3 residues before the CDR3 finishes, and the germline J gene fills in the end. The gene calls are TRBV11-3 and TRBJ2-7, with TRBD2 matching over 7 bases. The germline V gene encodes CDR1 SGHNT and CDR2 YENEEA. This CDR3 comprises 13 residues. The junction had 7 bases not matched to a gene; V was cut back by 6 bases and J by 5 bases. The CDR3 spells CASSPTGGNEQYF. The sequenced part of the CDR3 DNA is TGTGCCAGCAGTCCGACCGGGGGGAACGAG. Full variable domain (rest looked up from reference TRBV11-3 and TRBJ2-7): EAGVVQSPRYKIIEKKQPVAFWCNPISGHNTLYWYLQNLGQGPELLIRYENEEAVDDSQLPKDRFSAERLKGVDSTLKIQPAELGDSAVYLCASSPTGGNEQYFGPGTRLTVT.

CDR3 DNA, as far as it was read: TGCAGTGCTAGAGAGGGGGCCTCCTACGAG. It translates to CSAREGASYE. From start to end, the CDR3 is CSAREGASYEQYF. The V and J genes are TRBV20-1 and TRBJ2-7, with TRBD1 as a possible D gene (6 bases). The CDR3 end falls 3 residues outside the read, so it is completed with the germline J gene. The V end was cut by 0 bases, the J end by 0 bases, with 6 bases between. This CDR3 comprises 13 residues. Germline CDR1 DFQATT, CDR2 SNEGSKA (reference sequence).

CDR3 residues: CASSYLGRETQYF. CDR3 DNA (partial): TGTGCCAGCAGTTATCTAGGTCGGGAGACC. The rearrangement joins TRBV12-3 or TRBV12-4 to TRBJ2-5; no reliable D call. With the read ending 3 residues before the CDR3 end, the germline J gene is used to fill in that end. This CDR3 is built from 13 residues. V was clipped by 4 bases and J by 5 bases, with 11 bases between them.

The sequenced part of the CDR3 DNA is TGTGCCAGCAGCTTAGAAGGCGGGGGCTACAATGAG. This gives the protein CASSLEGGGYNE. The CDR3 as a whole reads CASSLEGGGYNEQFF. The chain has TRBV11-2 and TRBJ2-1; TRBD2 matches 7 bases. The read ends 3 residues before the CDR3 terminus; that terminus is restored from the germline J gene. Trimming cost V 0 bases and J 3 bases; bases outside gene matches: 2. The CDR3 extends over 15 amino acids. Germline V CDR1 and CDR2: SGHAT, FQNNGV.

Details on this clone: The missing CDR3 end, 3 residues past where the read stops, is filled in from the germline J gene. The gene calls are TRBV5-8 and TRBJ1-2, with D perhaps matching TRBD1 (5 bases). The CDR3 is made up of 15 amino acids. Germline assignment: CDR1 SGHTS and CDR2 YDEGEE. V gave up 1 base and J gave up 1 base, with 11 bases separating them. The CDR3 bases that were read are TGTGCCAGCAGCTTGCAATACGGGGGTAACTATGGC. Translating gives CASSLQYGGNYG. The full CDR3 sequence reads CASSLQYGGNYGYTF.

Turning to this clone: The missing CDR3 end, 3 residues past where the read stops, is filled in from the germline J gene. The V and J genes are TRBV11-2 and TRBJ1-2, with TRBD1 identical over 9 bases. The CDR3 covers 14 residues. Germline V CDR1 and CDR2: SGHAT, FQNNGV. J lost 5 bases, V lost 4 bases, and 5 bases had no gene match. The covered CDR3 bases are TGTGCCAGCAGCTCCTTGACAGGGGGGTATGGC. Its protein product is CASSSLTGGYG. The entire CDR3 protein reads CASSSLTGGYGYTF.